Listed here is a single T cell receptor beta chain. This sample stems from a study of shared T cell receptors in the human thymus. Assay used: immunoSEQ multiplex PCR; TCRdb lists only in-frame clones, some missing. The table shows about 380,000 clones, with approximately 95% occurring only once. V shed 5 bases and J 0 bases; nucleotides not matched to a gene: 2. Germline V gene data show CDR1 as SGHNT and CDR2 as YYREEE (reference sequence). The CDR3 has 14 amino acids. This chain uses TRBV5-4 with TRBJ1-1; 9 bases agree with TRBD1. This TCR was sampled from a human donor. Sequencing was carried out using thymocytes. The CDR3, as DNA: TGTGCCAGCAGAAGGGACAGGGTGAACACTGAAGCTTTCTTT. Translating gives CASRRDRVNTEAFF.